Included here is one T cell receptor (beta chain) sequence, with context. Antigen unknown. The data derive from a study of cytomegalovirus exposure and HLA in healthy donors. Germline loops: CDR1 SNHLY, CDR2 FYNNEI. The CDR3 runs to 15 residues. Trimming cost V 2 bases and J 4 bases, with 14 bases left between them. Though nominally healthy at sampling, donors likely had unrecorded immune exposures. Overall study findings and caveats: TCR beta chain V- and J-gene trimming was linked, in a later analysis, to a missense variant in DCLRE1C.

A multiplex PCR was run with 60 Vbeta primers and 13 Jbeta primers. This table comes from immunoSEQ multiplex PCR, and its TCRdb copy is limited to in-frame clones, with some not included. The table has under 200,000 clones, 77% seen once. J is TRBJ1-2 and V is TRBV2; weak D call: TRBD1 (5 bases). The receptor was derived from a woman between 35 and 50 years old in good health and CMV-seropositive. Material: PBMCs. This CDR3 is CASSEPRTRVYGYTF. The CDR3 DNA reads TGTGCCAGCAGTGAACCTCGGACACGAGTCTATGGCTACACCTTC.